Sequencing of this T cell receptor (beta chain) was carried out in a study of T cells in Graves' hyperthyroidism and ophthalmopathy. Notes on the study in general: Within blood appeared most thyroid clonotypes that had expanded above 0.001.

TCR beta CDR3 regions were amplified from RNA. The HTBI primer set drove a first-round RT-PCR of the TCR CDR3. MiXCR, applied by TCRdb to the multiplex PCR reads, yields one record per CDR3 protein. Among nearly 600,000 distinct CDR3 sequences listed, roughly 14% were seen once. After removal of 3 bases from V and 8 bases from J, the junction contained 7 bases not matched to a gene. Germline-derived CDR1 and CDR2 are MDHEN and SYDVKM. The CDR3 length is 15 residues. Worth noting for this clonotype: Its antigen is still unknown.

The blood sample predates any ophthalmopathy symptoms, coming from first hyperthyroidism diagnosis. A roughly 10 ml volume of fresh peripheral blood provided the PBMCs. The sequence derives from a woman in her 30s with Graves' hyperthyroidism that later progressed to Graves' ophthalmopathy. This sequence joins TRBV28 and TRBJ1-4, with 9 nucleotides matching TRBD1. Specimen: blood. CDR3 region: CASSLTGQGGEKLFF. The CDR3 region has the DNA TGTGCCAGCAGTTTGACGGGACAGGGTGGCGAAAAACTGTTTTTT.